This TCR beta chain was profiled in a study of PD-L1 blockade in urothelial cancer. Study information: Blood analysis occurred 3 weeks (second dose) and 6 weeks after treatment start. Peripheral blood specimens exhibited a median yield of roughly 140,000 T cells.

As to time point: pretreatment peripheral blood. All patients handed over anywhere from 1 to 8 samples, pretreatment and on-treatment. This clone occurred a few times. The CDR3 runs 15 residues. Germline-derived CDR1 and CDR2 are MDHEN and SYDVKM. The junction had 4 bases not matched to a gene; V was cut back by 2 bases and J by 1 base. Clones were sequenced by immunoSEQ multiplex PCR, and TCRdb holds only the in-frame ones, with some missing. The sample gives just under 40,000 clones, approximately 90% of which show up once; approximately 10% is in the top ten. The specimen comprised PBMCs, sampled around atezolizumab (anti-PD-L1) treatment. V and J are TRBV28 and TRBJ1-2, with 7 bases aligning to TRBD1. The TCR comes from a woman in her fifties or sixties with urothelial cancer. CDR3 sequence: CASSLVGTDNYGYTF. For the CDR3, the DNA is TGTGCCAGCAGTTTAGTAGGGACAGATAACTATGGCTACACCTTC.